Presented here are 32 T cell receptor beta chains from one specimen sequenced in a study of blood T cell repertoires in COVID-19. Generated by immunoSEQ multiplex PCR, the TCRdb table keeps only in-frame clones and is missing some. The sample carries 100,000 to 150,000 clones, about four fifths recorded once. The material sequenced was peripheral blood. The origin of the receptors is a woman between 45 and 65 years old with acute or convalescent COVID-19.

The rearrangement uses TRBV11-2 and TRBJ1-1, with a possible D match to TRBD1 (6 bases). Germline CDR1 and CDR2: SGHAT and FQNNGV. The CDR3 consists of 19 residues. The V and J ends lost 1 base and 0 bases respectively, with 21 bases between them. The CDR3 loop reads CASSLGRGRGGRLNTEAFF. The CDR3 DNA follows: TGTGCCAGCAGCTTAGGGCGTGGGAGAGGGGGTCGATTGAACACTGAAGCTTTCTTT.

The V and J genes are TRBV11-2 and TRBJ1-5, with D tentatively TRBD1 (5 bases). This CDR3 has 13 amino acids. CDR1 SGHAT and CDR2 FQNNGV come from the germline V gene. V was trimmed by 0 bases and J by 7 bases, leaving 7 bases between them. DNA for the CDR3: TGTGCCAGCAGCTTAGACAGGGCGCAGCCCCAGCATTTT. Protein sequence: CASSLDRAQPQHF.

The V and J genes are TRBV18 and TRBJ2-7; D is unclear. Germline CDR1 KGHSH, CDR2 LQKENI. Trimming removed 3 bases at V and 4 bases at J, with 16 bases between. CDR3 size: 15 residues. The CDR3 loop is CASSPPADPRYEQYF. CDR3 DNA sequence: TGTGCCAGCTCACCCCCGGCGGATCCACGGTACGAGCAGTACTTC.

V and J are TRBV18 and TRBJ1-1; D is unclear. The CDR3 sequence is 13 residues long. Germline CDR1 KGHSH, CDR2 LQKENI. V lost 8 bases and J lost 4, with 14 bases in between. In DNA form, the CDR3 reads TGTGCCAGCGGGCCGGGGTTCGGCACTGAAGCTTTCTTT. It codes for CASGPGFGTEAFF.

CDR3 DNA: TGTGCCAGCTCACCACCGGTTCTTAGCGGGGACTACAATGAGCAGTTCTTC. It is translated as CASSPPVLSGDYNEQFF. This chain connects TRBV18 to TRBJ2-1, with 8 positions matching TRBD2. Germline assignment: CDR1 KGHSH and CDR2 LQKENI. V shed 0 bases and J 3 bases; nucleotides not matched to a gene: 7. This CDR3 comprises 17 residues.

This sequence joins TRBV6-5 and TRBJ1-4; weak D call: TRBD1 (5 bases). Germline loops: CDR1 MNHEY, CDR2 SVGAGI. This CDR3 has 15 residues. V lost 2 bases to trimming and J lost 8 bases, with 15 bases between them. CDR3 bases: TGTGCCAGCAGTTACGTCAGGGCGCCTTTGGAAAAACTGTTTTTT. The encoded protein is CASSYVRAPLEKLFF.

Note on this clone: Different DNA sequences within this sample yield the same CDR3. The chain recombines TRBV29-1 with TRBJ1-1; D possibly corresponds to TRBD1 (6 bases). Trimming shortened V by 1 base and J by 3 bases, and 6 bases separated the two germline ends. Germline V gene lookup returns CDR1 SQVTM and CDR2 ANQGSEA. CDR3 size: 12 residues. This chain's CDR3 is CSVEGGHTEAFF. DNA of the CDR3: TGCAGCGTTGAAGGGGGGCACACTGAAGCTTTCTTT.

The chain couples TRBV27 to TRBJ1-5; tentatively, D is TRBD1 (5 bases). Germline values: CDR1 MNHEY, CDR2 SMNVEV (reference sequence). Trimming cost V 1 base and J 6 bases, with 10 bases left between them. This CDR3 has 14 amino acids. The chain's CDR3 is CASSLWGEGQPQHF. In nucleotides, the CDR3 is TGTGCCAGCAGTTTATGGGGGGAAGGTCAGCCCCAGCATTTT.

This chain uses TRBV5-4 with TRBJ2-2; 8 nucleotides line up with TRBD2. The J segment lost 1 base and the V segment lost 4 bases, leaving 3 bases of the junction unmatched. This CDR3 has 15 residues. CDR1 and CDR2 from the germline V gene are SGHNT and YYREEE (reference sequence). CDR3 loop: CASSPREGNTGELFF. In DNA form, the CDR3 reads TGTGCCAGCAGCCCCCGGGAGGGGAACACCGGGGAGCTGTTTTTT.

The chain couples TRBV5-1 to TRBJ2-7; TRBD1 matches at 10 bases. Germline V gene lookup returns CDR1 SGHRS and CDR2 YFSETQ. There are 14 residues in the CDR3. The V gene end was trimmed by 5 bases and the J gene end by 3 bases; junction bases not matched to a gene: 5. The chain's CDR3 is CASRTGTGDYEQYF. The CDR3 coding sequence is TGCGCCAGCAGGACCGGGACAGGGGACTACGAGCAGTACTTC.

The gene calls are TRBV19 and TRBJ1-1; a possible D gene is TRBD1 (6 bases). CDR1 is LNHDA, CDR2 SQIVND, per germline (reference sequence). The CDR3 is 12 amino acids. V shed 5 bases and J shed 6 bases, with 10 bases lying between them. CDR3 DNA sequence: TGTGCCAGTAGTTCCCAGGGGTCTGAAGCTTTCTTT. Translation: CASSSQGSEAFF.

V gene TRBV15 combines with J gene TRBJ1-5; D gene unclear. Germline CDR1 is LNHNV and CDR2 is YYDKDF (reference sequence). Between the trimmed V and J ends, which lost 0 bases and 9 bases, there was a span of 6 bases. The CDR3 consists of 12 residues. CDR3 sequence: CATSRDQVPQHF. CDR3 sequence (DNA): TGTGCCACCAGCAGAGATCAGGTGCCCCAGCATTTT.

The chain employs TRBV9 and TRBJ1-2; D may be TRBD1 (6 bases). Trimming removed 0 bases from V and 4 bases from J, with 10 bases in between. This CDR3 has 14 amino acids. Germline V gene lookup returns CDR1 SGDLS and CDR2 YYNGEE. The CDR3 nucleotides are TGTGCCAGCAGCGTAGGAGGCAGGGGCTATGGCTACACCTTC. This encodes CASSVGGRGYGYTF. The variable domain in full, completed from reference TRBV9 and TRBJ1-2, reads DSGVTQTPKHLITATGQRVTLRCSPRSGDLSVYWYQQSLDQGLQFLIQYYNGEERAKGNILERFSAQQFPDLHSELNLSSLELGDSALYFCASSVGGRGYGYTFGSGTRLTVV.

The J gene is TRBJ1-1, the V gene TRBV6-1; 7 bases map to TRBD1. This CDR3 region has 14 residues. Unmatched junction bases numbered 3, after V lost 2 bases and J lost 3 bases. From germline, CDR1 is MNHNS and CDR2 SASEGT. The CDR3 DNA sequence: TGTGCCAGCAGTGAAAGACAGGGATACACTGAAGCTTTCTTT. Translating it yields CASSERQGYTEAFF.

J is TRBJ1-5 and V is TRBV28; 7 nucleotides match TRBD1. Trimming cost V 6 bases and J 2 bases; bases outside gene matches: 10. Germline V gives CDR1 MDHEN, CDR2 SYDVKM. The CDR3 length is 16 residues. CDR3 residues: CASSLIEGAGNQPQHF. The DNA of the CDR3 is TGTGCCAGCAGCCTAATAGAGGGGGCTGGCAATCAGCCCCAGCATTTT.

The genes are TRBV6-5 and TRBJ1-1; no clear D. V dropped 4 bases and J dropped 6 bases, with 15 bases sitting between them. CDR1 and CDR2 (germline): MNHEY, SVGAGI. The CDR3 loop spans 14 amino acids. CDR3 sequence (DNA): TGTGCCAGCAGTTCCCCGGGAGGGCGGTCTGAAGCTTTCTTT. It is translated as CASSSPGGRSEAFF.

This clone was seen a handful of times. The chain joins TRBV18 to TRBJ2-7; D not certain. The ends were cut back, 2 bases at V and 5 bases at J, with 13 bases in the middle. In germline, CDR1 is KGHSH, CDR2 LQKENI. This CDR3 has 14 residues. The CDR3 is CASSPLNSLDEQYF. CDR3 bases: TGTGCCAGCTCACCATTGAACAGTCTCGACGAGCAGTACTTC.

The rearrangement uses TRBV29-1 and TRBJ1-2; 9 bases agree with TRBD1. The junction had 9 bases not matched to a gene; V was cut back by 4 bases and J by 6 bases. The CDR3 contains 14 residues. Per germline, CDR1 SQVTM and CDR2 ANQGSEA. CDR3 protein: CSVGRGTGQHGYTF. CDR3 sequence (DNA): TGCAGCGTTGGCCGTGGGACAGGGCAACATGGCTACACCTTC.

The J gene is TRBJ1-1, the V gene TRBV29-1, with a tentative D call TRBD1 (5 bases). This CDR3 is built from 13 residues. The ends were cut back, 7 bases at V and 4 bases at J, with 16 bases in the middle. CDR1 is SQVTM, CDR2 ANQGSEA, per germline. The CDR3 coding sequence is TGCAGCGGTACTTATCAGGGCTCCACTGAAGCTTTCTTT. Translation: CSGTYQGSTEAFF.

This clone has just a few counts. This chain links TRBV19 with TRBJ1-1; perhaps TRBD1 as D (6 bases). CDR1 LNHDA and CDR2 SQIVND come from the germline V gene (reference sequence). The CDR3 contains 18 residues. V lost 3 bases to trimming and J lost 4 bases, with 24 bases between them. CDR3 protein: CASSMTQWDKVGGTEAFF. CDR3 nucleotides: TGTGCCAGTAGTATGACCCAATGGGACAAAGTAGGCGGCACTGAAGCTTTCTTT.

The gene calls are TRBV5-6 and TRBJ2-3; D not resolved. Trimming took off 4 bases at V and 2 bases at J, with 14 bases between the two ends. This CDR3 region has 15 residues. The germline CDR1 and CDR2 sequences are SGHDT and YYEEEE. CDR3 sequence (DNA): TGTGCCAGCAGCCTAGACCTCCGGAACACAGATACGCAGTATTTT. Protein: CASSLDLRNTDTQYF. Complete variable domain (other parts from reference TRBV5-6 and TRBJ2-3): DAGVTQSPTHLIKTRGQQVTLRCSPKSGHDTVSWYQQALGQGPQFIFQYYEEEERQRGNFPDRFSGHQFPNYSSELNVNALLLGDSALYLCASSLDLRNTDTQYFGPGTRLTVL.

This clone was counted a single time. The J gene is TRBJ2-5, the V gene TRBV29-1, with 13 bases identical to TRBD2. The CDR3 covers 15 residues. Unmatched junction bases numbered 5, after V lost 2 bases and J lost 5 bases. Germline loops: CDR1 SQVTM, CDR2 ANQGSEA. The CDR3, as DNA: TGCAGCGTTGAAACGACTAGCGGGAGGTTGGAGACCCAGTACTTC. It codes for CSVETTSGRLETQYF.

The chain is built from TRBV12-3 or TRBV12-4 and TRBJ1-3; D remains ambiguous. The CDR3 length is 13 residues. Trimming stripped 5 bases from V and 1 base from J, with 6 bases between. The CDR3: CASSRRSGNTIYF. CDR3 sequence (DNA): TGTGCCAGCAGTCGTAGATCTGGAAACACCATATATTTT.

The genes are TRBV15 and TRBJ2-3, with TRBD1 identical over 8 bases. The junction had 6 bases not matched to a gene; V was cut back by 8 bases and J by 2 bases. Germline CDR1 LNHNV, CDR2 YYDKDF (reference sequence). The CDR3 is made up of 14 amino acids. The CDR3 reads CATQRTGNTDTQYF. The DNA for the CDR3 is TGTGCCACCCAACGGACAGGGAACACAGATACGCAGTATTTT.

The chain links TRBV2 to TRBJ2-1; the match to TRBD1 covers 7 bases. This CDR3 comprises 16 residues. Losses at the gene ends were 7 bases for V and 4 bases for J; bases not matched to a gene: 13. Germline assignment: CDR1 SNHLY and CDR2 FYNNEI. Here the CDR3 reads CASTLKLRDSYNEQFF. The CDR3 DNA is TGTGCCAGCACCCTAAAACTCCGGGACAGTTACAATGAGCAGTTCTTC.

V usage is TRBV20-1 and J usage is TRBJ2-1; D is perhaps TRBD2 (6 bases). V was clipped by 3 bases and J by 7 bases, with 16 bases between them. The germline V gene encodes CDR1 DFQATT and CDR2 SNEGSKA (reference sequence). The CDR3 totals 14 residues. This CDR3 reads CSASPQLARNEQFF. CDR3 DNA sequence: TGCAGTGCTAGTCCGCAACTAGCCCGTAATGAGCAGTTCTTC.

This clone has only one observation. The CDR3 loop reads CASSETGTNTGELFF. CDR3 coding DNA: TGTGCCAGCAGCGAGACAGGAACGAACACCGGGGAGCTGTTTTTT. The chain is built from TRBV9 and TRBJ2-2, with a tentative D call TRBD1 (6 bases). The CDR3 runs to 15 residues. V was pared by 3 bases and J by 0 bases, with 9 bases between. CDR1 is SGDLS and CDR2 is YYNGEE in the germline V gene.

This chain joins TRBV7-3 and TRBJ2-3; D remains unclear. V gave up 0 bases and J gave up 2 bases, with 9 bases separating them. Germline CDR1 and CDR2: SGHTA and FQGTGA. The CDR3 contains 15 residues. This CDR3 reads CASSLTQNPTDTQYF. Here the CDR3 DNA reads TGTGCCAGCAGCTTAACGCAGAATCCCACAGATACGCAGTATTTT.

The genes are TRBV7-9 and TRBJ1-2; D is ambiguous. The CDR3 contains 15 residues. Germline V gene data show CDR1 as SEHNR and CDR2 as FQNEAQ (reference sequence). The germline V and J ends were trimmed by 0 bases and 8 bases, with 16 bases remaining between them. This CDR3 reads CASSLAGGHDEGYTF. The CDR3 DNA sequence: TGTGCCAGCAGCTTAGCGGGAGGCCACGATGAGGGCTACACCTTC.

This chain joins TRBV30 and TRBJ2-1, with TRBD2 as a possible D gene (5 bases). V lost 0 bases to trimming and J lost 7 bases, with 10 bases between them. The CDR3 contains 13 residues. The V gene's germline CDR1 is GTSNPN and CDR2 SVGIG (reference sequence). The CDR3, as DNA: TGTGCCTGGAGTGTAAAGGACTTAAATGAGCAGTTCTTC. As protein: CAWSVKDLNEQFF.

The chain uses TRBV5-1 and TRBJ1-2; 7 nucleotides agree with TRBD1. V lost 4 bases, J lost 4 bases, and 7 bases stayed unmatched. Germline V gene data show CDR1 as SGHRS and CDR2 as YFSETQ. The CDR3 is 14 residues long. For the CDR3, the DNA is TGCGCCAGCAGCCCATCGACAGGGACCTATGGCTACACCTTC. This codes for CASSPSTGTYGYTF.

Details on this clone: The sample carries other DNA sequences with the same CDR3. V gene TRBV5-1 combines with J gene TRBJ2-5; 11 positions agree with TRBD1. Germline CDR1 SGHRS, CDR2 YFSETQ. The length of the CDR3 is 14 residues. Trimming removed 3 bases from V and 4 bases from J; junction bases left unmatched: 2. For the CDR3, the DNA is TGCGCCAGCAGCTCGGGACAGGGGGGAGAGACCCAGTACTTC. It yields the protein CASSSGQGGETQYF.